Listed below are T cell receptor beta chains from one sample, sequenced in a study of T cell responses to AZD1222 COVID-19 vaccine. Produced via immunoSEQ multiplex PCR; TCRdb's table is partial and in-frame only. Of about 120,000 clones detected, 85% to 90% appear once; the ten largest clones hold around 9.6%. Sample: peripheral blood, taken on day 0 of AZD1222 vaccination. These receptors came from an adult in good health. The CDR3 runs from the conserved cysteine through the conserved F or W. D genes are given only for firm matches. The size of a clone is reported for some rows only, either as once, few or many, or as a class for expanded clones.

>TRBJ2-7|TRBV27|NA|NA
TGTGCCAGCAGTTTATCTGTCCTCTACGAGCAGTACTTC
CASSLSVLYEQYF
>TRBJ2-7|TRBV6-5|NA|TRBD2
TGTGCCAGCAGTTTTGGGACTAGCGGGCATACCTACGAGCAGTACTTC
CASSFGTSGHTYEQYF
>TRBJ1-2|TRBV6-5|NA|NA
TGTGCCAGCAGTTCCTCGCTCTATGGCTACACCTTC
CASSSSLYGYTF
>TRBJ1-2|TRBV7-9|few|NA
TGTGCCAGCAGCTTAGGGGCAGCCACCTATGGCTACACCTTC
CASSLGAATYGYTF
>TRBJ1-5|TRBV7-8|NA|NA
TGTGCCAGCAGTTCCAGACAGCGCAATCAGCCCCAGCATTTT
CASSSRQRNQPQHF
>TRBJ2-3|TRBV11-3|NA|TRBD2
TGTGCCAGCAGCTTAGGTGGGCGGGAGGCAGATACGCAGTATTTT
CASSLGGREADTQYF
>TRBJ2-2|TRBV7-8|NA|TRBD1
TGTGCCAGCAGCTTGGGGACAGTCAACACCGGGGAGCTGTTTTTT
CASSLGTVNTGELFF
>TRBJ2-7|TRBV30|NA|NA
TGTGCCTGGAGTGGGGGGAGAGAGCAGTACTTC
CAWSGGREQYF
>TRBJ2-1|TRBV7-2|NA|TRBD2
TGTGCCAGCAGCTTAGATAGCGGGAGCAGGTACAATGAGCAGTTCTTC
CASSLDSGSRYNEQFF
>TRBJ2-7|TRBV11-2|once|TRBD1
TGTGCCAGCAGCCCGGGACAGTCTTTCTACGAGCAGTACTTC
CASSPGQSFYEQYF
>TRBJ1-5|TRBV19|NA|NA
TGTGCCAGTAGTATACAGTCCACAGGTCCTAATCAGCCCCAGCATTTT
CASSIQSTGPNQPQHF
>TRBJ1-4|TRBV27|NA|NA
TGTGCCAGCAGATCTGGACGCGCGGGGGAAAAACTGTTTTTT
CASRSGRAGEKLFF
>TRBJ1-3|TRBV11-2|NA|NA
TGTGCCAGCGGCCCTAGCCTAGGCACCATATATTTT
CASGPSLGTIYF
>TRBJ2-3|TRBV11-2|NA|TRBD2
TGTGCCAGCAGCTTAGCTAGCGGGGGGGCCCGAAATACGCAGTATTTT
CASSLASGGARNTQYF
>TRBJ2-3|TRBV2|NA|TRBD1
TGTGCCAGCATGACAGGGTCGGGCACAGATACGCAGTATTTT
CASMTGSGTDTQYF
>TRBJ1-1|TRBV18|NA|NA
TGTGCCAGCTCAACTACAGGGCGAGGGTACACTGAAGCTTTCTTT
CASSTTGRGYTEAFF
>TRBJ2-5|TRBV7-2|NA|TRBD1
TGTGCCAGCAGCGTTCAGGGACAGGGGTCACAAGAGACCCAGTACTTC
CASSVQGQGSQETQYF
>TRBJ2-5|TRBV9|NA|TRBD2
TGTGCCAGCAGCGTTTTTAGCGGGGGGGCGTCCGTCCAAGAGACCCAGTACTTC
CASSVFSGGASVQETQYF
>TRBJ2-3|TRBV5-6|NA|NA
TGTGCCAGCAGCTTGGTGGGGCGCGACGTAGATACGCAGTATTTT
CASSLVGRDVDTQYF
>TRBJ1-3|TRBV10-1|few|TRBD1
TGCGCCAGCAAACACAGGGGGCTCTCTGGAAACACCATATATTTT
CASKHRGLSGNTIYF
>TRBJ1-2|TRBV5-1|once|NA
TGCGCCAGCAGCTTGGACGGGCCCTCATCTAGCTATGGCTACACCTTC
CASSLDGPSSSYGYTF
>TRBJ1-4|TRBV28|NA|TRBD1
TGTGCCAGCAGGTCCGGGACAGGGGCAACTAATGAAAAACTGTTTTTT
CASRSGTGATNEKLFF
>TRBJ1-1|TRBV2|NA|NA
TGTGCCAGCAGTGAGGTACAGCCAGCGAACACTGAAGCTTTCTTT
CASSEVQPANTEAFF
>TRBJ1-1|TRBV19|NA|NA
TGTGCCAGTAGTAATTGGGGTAACACTGAAGCTTTCTTT
CASSNWGNTEAFF
>TRBJ1-5|TRBV5-5|NA|NA
TGTGCCAGCAGCTTGGCAGGGGGCAATCAGCCCCAGCATTTT
CASSLAGGNQPQHF
>TRBJ1-3|TRBV4-3|NA|NA
TGCGCCAGCAGCCAAGAACATAGCCCTGGAAACACCATATATTTT
CASSQEHSPGNTIYF
>TRBJ2-7|TRBV19|NA|NA
TGTGCCAGTAGTATAGATCTGGGCAGGGGTTCCTCCTACGAGCAGTACTTC
CASSIDLGRGSSYEQYF
>TRBJ1-1|TRBV7-8|NA|TRBD1
TGTGCCAGCAGCACCCTGACAGGGCCCAACCTTCACACTGAAGCTTTCTTT
CASSTLTGPNLHTEAFF
>TRBJ1-2|TRBV5-6|NA|TRBD1
TGTGCCAGCAGCTTGGGGGACAGGCCCTTTGGCTATGGCTACACCTTC
CASSLGDRPFGYGYTF
>TRBJ1-1|TRBV10-3|once|TRBD1
TGTGCCATCAGTGAGGTGACAGGGACTGAAGCTTTCTTT
CAISEVTGTEAFF
>TRBJ1-5|TRBV6-5|NA|NA
TGTGCCAGCAGTTACTCGAAGTCCGCCGATCAGCCCCAGCATTTT
CASSYSKSADQPQHF
>TRBJ1-3|TRBV6-1|NA|NA
TGTGCCAGCAGTGAGAGGGCCCTCTCTGGAAACACCATATATTTT
CASSERALSGNTIYF
>TRBJ1-6|TRBV18|NA|NA
TGTGCCAGCTCACCAATCTCTCCCACAGATAATTCACCCCTCCACTTT
CASSPISPTDNSPLHF
>TRBJ1-3|TRBV16|NA|TRBD1
TGTGCCAGCAGCCAGACGCCGGGACAGGGAGACACCATATATTTT
CASSQTPGQGDTIYF
>TRBJ2-3|TRBV11-2|NA|TRBD2
TGTGCCAGCAGCTTAGAGGGACTAGCGCCTAGCACAGATACGCAGTATTTT
CASSLEGLAPSTDTQYF
>TRBJ2-3|TRBV28|NA|TRBD1
TGTGCCAGCACAGGGGGCTGGGCAGATACGCAGTATTTT
CASTGGWADTQYF
>TRBJ2-2|TRBV28|NA|TRBD2
TGTGCCACCGCACTAGCGGGAGACCCGAGGACCGGGGAGCTGTTTTTT
CATALAGDPRTGELFF
>TRBJ2-3|TRBV6-5|NA|NA
TGTGCCAGCACAGGGAACACAGATACGCAGTATTTT
CASTGNTDTQYF
>TRBJ1-1|TRBV19|NA|NA
TGTGCCAGTAGTATTGTTAACGGAAACACTGAAGCTTTCTTT
CASSIVNGNTEAFF
>TRBJ2-7|TRBV2|NA|TRBD1
TGTGCCAGCAGGGCAGGACAGGGGACCCCACGGGAGCAGTACTTC
CASRAGQGTPREQYF
>TRBJ1-1|TRBV18|NA|NA
TGTGCCAGCTCACATGGAGCCATGAACACTGAAGCTTTCTTT
CASSHGAMNTEAFF
>TRBJ1-2|TRBV28|NA|NA
TGTGCCAGCAGTTTCCCACAGGGCTATGGCTACACCTTC
CASSFPQGYGYTF
>TRBJ2-7|TRBV7-9|NA|TRBD1
TGTGCCAGCAGCTTAGCCCAATCCGGGACAGGGGCTTACGAGCAGTACTTC
CASSLAQSGTGAYEQYF
>TRBJ2-5|TRBV7-2|NA|NA
TGTGCCAGCAGCCCGGACGGGTTTCAAGAGACCCAGTACTTC
CASSPDGFQETQYF